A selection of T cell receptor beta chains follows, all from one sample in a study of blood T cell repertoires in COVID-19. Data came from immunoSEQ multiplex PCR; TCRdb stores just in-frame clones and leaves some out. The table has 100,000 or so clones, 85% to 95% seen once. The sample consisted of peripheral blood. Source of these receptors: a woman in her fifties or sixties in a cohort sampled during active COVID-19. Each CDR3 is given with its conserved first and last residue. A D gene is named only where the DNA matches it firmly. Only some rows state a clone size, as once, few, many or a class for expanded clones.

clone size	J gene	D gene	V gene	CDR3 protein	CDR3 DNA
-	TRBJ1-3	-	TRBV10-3	CAISSSTDGNTIYF	TGTGCCATCAGTTCTTCTACTGATGGAAACACCATATATTTT
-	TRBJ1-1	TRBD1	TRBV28	CASTSPPGAGGTEAFF	TGTGCCAGCACCTCACCCCCTGGGGCAGGGGGCACTGAAGCTTTCTTT
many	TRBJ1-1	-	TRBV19	CASSINVRGGEAFF	TGTGCCAGTAGTATCAATGTTAGGGGGGGCGAAGCTTTCTTT
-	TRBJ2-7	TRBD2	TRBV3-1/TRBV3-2	CASSPRGGSYEQYF	TGTGCCAGCAGCCCTCGGGGGGGCTCCTACGAGCAGTACTTC
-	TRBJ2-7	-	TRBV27	CASSLSGGRGYEQYF	TGTGCCAGCAGTTTATCTGGGGGCAGGGGCTACGAGCAGTACTTC
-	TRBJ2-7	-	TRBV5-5	CASSSNGLYEQYF	TGTGCCAGCAGCTCCAATGGGCTATACGAGCAGTACTTC
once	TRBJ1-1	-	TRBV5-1	CASYMTGSANTEAFF	TGCGCCAGCTACATGACGGGGTCGGCGAACACTGAAGCTTTCTTT
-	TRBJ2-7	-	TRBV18	CASSQLGYEQYF	TGTGCCAGCTCACAACTAGGTTACGAGCAGTACTTC
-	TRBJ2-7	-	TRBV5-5	CASSLGQGRYEQYF	TGTGCCAGCAGCTTGGGGCAGGGGCGATACGAGCAGTACTTC
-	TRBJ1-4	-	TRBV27	CASSSWTDEKLFF	TGTGCCAGCAGCTCGTGGACAGATGAAAAACTGTTTTTT
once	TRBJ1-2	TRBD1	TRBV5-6	CASSPPGQNYGYTF	TGTGCCAGCAGCCCTCCGGGACAGAACTATGGCTACACCTTC
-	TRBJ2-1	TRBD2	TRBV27	CASGRGRGEQFF	TGTGCCAGCGGGAGGGGCCGCGGTGAGCAGTTCTTC
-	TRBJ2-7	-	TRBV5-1	CASSSGTGSYEQYF	TGCGCCAGCAGCTCTGGGACTGGATCCTACGAGCAGTACTTC
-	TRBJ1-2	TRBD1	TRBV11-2	CASSTPGQGFRGGNYGYTF	TGTGCCAGCAGCACCCCGGGACAGGGTTTTCGCGGCGGCAACTATGGCTACACCTTC
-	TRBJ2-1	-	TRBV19	CASSTSSYNEQFF	TGTGCCAGTAGTACTTCTTCCTACAATGAGCAGTTCTTC
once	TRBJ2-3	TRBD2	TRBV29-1	CSVIAGGPNTDTQYF	TGCAGCGTTATAGCGGGAGGGCCTAACACAGATACGCAGTATTTT
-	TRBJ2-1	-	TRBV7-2	CASSLRSGPGKGEQFF	TGTGCCAGCAGCCTCAGAAGTGGTCCGGGGAAGGGTGAGCAGTTCTTC
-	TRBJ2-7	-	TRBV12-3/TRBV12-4	CASKKDGDYEQYF	TGTGCCAGCAAAAAAGACGGAGACTACGAGCAGTACTTC
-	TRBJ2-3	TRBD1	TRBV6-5	CASSARTGGLTQYF	TGTGCCAGCAGCGCGCGGACAGGGGGCCTGACGCAGTATTTT
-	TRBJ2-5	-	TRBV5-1	CASSLDGKETQYF	TGCGCCAGCAGCTTGGACGGGAAAGAGACCCAGTACTTC
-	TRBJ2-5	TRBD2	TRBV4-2	CASSQDGAGGPQTQYF	TGTGCCAGCAGCCAAGATGGAGCGGGGGGGCCGCAGACCCAGTACTTC
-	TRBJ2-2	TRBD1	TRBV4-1	CASSQVGQGSWAGELFF	TGCGCCAGCAGCCAAGTGGGACAGGGTAGTTGGGCCGGGGAGCTGTTTTTT
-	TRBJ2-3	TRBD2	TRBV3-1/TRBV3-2	CASSRDFSGARDTQYF	TGTGCCAGCAGCCGCGACTTTAGCGGGGCACGGGATACGCAGTATTTT
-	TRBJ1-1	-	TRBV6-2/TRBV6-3	CASSWAGTEAFF	TGTGCCAGCAGTTGGGCCGGGACAGAAGCTTTCTTT
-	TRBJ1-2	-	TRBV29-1	CSAGAVNYGYTF	TGCAGCGCCGGCGCGGTTAACTATGGCTACACCTTC
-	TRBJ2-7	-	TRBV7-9	CASSLEGVYEQYF	TGTGCCAGCAGCTTAGAAGGGGTCTACGAGCAGTACTTC
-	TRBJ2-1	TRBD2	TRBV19	CASSIDTSGIRYRNEQFF	TGTGCCAGTAGTATAGACACTAGCGGGATCAGATATCGGAATGAGCAGTTCTTC
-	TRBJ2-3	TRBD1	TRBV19	CASSAQGADTQYF	TGTGCCAGTAGTGCACAGGGGGCAGATACGCAGTATTTT
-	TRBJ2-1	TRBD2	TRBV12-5	CASGLGGLGKTGEQFF	TGTGCTAGTGGTTTGGGAGGACTAGGGAAAACAGGTGAGCAGTTCTTC
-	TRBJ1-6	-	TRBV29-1	CSVTDGNSPLHF	TGCAGCGTGACAGACGGGAATTCACCCCTCCACTTT
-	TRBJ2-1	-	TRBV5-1	CASSLTENNEQFF	TGCGCCAGCAGCCTGACAGAGAACAATGAGCAGTTCTTC
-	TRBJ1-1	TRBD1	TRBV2	CARRTGKNTEAFF	TGTGCCAGACGGACAGGGAAGAACACTGAAGCTTTCTTT
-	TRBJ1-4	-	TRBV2	CASSENIATNEKLFF	TGTGCCAGCAGTGAAAACATTGCAACTAATGAAAAACTGTTTTTT
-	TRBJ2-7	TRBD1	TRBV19	CASSIRGGDYEQYF	TGTGCCAGTAGTATACGAGGGGGCGACTACGAGCAGTACTTC
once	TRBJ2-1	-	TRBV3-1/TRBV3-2	CASSLMGRGHNEQFF	TGTGCCAGCAGCCTAATGGGGCGGGGGCACAATGAGCAGTTCTTC
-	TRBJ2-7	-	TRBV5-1	CASSLAGTNAYEQYF	TGCGCCAGCAGCTTGGCTGGGACAAATGCCTACGAGCAGTACTTC
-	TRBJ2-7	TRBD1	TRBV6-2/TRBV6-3	CASSYEDRAGYEQYF	TGTGCCAGCAGTTACGAGGACAGGGCCGGGTACGAGCAGTACTTC
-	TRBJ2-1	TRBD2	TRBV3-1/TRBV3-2	CASSLKGASGAYNEQFF	TGTGCCAGCAGCCTCAAGGGGGCTAGCGGGGCCTACAATGAGCAGTTCTTC
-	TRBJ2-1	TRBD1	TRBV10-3	CAIGGQGEGDEQFF	TGTGCCATCGGGGGACAGGGGGAAGGAGATGAGCAGTTCTTC
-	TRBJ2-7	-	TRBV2	CASSSGRPYEQYF	TGTGCCAGCAGTTCAGGGAGGCCCTACGAGCAGTACTTC
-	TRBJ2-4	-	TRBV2	CASRGPGHGNIQYF	TGTGCCAGCAGAGGACCGGGACACGGAAACATTCAGTACTTC
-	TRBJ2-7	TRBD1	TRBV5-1	CASSEGQGAYEQYF	TGCGCCAGCAGCGAGGGACAGGGGGCCTACGAGCAGTACTTC
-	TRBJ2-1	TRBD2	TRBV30	CAWSVPPTSGGRNEQFF	TGTGCCTGGAGTGTCCCGCCAACTAGCGGGGGGCGCAATGAGCAGTTCTTC
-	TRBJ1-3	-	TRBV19	CASSIGGSNTIYF	TGTGCCAGTAGTATAGGCGGGAGCAACACCATATATTTT
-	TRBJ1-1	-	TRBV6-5	CASSYSDSTEAFF	TGTGCCAGCAGTTACTCGGACAGCACTGAAGCTTTCTTT
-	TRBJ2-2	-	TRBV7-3	CASSLVRVTNTGELFF	TGTGCCAGCAGCTTGGTACGGGTTACGAACACCGGGGAGCTGTTTTTT
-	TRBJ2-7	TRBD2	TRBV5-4	CASSLAGASYEQYF	TGTGCCAGCAGCTTAGCGGGAGCTTCCTACGAGCAGTACTTC
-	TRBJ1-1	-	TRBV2	CASSGGRNTEAFF	TGTGCCAGCAGTGGAGGGCGGAACACTGAAGCTTTCTTT
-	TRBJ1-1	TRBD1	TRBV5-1	CASSFTGGRAFF	TGCGCCAGCAGCTTCACAGGGGGCAGAGCTTTCTTT
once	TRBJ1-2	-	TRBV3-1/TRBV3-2	CASSQFAPHAQRYGYTF	TGTGCCAGCAGCCAATTCGCGCCCCACGCACAGCGGTATGGCTACACCTTC
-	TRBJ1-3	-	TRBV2	CASSVAGNTIYF	TGTGCCAGCAGCGTAGCTGGAAACACCATATATTTT
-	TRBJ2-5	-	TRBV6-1	CASSERMVGLAQETQYF	TGTGCCAGCAGTGAGAGGATGGTGGGGCTGGCCCAAGAGACCCAGTACTTC
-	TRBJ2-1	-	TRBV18	CASSPTLVAARNNEQFF	TGTGCCAGCTCACCCACCCTCGTGGCAGCTAGGAACAATGAGCAGTTCTTC
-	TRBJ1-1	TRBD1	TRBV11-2	CASSSDREENTEAFF	TGTGCCAGCAGCTCGGACAGGGAAGAGAACACTGAAGCTTTCTTT
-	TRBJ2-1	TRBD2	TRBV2	CASELAGGSQFF	TGTGCCAGCGAGTTAGCGGGTGGATCCCAGTTCTTC